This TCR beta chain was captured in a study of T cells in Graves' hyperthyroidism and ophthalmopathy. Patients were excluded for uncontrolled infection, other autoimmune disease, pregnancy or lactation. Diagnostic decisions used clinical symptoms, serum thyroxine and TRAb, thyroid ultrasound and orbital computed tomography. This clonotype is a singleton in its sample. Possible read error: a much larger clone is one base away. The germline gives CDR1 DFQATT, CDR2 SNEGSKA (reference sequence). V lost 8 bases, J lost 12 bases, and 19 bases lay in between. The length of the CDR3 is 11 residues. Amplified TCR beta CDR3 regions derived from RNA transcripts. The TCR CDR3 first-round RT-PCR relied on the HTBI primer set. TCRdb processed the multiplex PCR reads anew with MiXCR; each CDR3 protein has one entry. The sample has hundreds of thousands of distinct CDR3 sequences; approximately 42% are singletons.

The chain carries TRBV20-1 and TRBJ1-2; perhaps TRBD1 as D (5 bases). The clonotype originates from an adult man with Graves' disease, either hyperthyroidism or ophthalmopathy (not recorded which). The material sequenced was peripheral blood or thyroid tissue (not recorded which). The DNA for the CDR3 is TGCAGTCCTGGGGGGGACGGAGGCGACACCTTC. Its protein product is CSPGGDGGDTF.